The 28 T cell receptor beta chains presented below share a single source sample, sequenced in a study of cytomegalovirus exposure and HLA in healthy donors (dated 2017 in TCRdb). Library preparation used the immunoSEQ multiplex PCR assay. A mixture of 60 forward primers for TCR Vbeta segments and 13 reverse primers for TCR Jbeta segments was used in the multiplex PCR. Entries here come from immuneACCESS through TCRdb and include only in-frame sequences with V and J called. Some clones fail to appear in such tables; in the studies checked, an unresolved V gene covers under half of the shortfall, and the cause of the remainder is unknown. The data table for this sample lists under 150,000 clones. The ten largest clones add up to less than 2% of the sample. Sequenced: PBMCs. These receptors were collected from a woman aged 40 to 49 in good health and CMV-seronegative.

The CDR3 DNA reads TGCGCCAGCCCGGACATTCCCAGCAATGAGCAGTTCTTC. Its translation is CASPDIPSNEQFF. V usage is TRBV10-1 and J usage is TRBJ2-1; the D gene is possibly TRBD1 (5 bases). Germline V CDR1 and CDR2: WNHNN, SYGVQD (reference sequence). There are 13 residues in the CDR3. The V end was cut by 8 bases, the J end by 6 bases, with 14 bases between.

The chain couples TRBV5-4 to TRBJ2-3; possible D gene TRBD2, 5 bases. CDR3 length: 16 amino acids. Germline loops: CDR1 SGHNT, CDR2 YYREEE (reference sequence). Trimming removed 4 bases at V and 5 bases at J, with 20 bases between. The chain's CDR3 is CASSTLRGSIIDTQYF. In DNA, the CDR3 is TGTGCCAGCAGCACCCTCCGAGGGTCCATAATAGATACGCAGTATTTT.

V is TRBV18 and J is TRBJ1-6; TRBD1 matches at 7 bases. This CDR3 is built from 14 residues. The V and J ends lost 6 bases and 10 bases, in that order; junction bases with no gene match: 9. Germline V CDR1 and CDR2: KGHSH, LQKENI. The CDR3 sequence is CASSYAKGASPLHF. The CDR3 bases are TGTGCCAGCTCTTACGCCAAGGGGGCGTCACCCCTCCACTTT. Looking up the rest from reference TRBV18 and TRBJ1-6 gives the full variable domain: NAGVMQNPRHLVRRRGQEARLRCSPMKGHSHVYWYRQLPEEGLKFMVYLQKENIIDESGMPKERFSAEFPKEGPSILRIQQVVRGDSAAYFCASSYAKGASPLHFGNGTRLTVT.

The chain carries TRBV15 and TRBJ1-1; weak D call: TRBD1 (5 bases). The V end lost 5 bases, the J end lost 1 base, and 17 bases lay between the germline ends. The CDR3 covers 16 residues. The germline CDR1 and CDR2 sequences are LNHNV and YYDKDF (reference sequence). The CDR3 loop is CATSRYVRDGNTEAFF. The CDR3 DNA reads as TGTGCCACCAGCCGTTACGTCAGGGATGGGAACACTGAAGCTTTCTTT.

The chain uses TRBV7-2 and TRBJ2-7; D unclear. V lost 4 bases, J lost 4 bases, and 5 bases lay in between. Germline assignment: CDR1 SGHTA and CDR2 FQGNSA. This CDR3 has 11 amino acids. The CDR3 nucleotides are TGTGCCAGCAGCTCTCTTTACGAGCAGTACTTC. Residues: CASSSLYEQYF.

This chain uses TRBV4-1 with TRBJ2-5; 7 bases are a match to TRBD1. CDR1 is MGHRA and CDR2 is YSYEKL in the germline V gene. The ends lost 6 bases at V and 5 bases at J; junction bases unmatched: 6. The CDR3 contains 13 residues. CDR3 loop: CASREQGLETQYF. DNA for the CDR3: TGCGCCAGCAGGGAACAGGGGTTGGAGACCCAGTACTTC.

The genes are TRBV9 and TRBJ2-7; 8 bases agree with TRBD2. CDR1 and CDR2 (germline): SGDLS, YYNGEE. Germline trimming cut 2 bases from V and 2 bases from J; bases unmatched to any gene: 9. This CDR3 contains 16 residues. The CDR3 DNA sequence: TGTGCCAGCAGCGTTACAGCTAGCGGGTCGACCTACGAGCAGTACTTC. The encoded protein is CASSVTASGSTYEQYF.

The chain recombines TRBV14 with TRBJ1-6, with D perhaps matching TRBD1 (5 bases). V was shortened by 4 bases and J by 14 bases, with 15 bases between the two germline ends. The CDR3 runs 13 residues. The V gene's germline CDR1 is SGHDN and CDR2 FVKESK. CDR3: CASSPRQSSALHF. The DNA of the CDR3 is TGTGCCAGCAGCCCCCGACAGTCTTCTGCCCTCCACTTT. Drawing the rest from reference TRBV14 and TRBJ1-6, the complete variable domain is EAGVTQFPSHSVIEKGQTVTLRCDPISGHDNLYWYRRVMGKEIKFLLHFVKESKQDESGMPNNRFLAERTGGTYSTLKVQPAELEDSGVYFCASSPRQSSALHFGNGTRLTVT.

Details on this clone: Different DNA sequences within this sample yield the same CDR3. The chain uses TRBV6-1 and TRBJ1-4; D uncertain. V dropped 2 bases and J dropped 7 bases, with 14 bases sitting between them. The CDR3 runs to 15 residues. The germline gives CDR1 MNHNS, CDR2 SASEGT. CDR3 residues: CASSEFSSVGEKLFF. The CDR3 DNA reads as TGTGCCAGCAGTGAATTCTCTTCGGTTGGTGAAAAACTGTTTTTT.

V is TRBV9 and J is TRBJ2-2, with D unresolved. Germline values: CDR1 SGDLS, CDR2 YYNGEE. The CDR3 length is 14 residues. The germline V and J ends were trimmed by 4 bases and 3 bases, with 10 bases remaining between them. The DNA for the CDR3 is TGTGCCAGCAGCCCTAGGATAGACACCGGGGAGCTGTTTTTT. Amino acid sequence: CASSPRIDTGELFF.

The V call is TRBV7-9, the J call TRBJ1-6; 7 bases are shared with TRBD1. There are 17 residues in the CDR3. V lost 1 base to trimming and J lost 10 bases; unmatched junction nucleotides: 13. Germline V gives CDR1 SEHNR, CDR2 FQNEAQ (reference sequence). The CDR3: CASSLDRWFEGGSPLHF. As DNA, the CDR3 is TGTGCCAGCAGCTTAGACCGGTGGTTCGAAGGGGGCTCACCCCTCCACTTT.

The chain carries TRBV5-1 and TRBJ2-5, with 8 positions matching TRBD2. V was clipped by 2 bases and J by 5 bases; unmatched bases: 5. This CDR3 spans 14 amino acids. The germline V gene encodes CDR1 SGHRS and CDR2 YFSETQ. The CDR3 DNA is TGCGCCAGCAGCTTTTCACCTAGCGGGGAGACCCAGTACTTC. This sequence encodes CASSFSPSGETQYF.

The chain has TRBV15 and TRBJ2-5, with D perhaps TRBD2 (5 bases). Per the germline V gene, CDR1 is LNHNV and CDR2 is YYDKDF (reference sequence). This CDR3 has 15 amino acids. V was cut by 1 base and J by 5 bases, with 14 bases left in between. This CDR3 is CATSRGGSRGETQYF. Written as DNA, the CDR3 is TGTGCCACCAGCAGAGGTGGCAGCCGAGGGGAGACCCAGTACTTC.

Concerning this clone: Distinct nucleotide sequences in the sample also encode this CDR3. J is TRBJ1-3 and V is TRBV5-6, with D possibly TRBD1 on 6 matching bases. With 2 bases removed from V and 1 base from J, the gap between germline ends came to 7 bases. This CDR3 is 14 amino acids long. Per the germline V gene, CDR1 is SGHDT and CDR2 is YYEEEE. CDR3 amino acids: CASSLGGSGNTIYF. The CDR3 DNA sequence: TGTGCCAGCAGCTTAGGGGGATCTGGAAACACCATATATTTT.

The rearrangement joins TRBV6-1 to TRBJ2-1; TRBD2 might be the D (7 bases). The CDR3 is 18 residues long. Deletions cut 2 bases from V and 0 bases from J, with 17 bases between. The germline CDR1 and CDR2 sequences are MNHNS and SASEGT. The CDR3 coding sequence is TGTGCCAGCAGTGAACCCCTCCACCGGGGGGCCTCCTACAATGAGCAGTTCTTC. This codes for CASSEPLHRGASYNEQFF.

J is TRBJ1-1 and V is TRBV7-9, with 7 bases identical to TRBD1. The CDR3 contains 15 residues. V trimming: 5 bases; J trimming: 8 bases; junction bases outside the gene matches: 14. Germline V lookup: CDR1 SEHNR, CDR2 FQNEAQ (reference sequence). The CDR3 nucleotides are TGTGCCAGCAGCCACAGAGACAGGGAAGGTCCAGAAGCTTTCTTT. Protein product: CASSHRDREGPEAFF.

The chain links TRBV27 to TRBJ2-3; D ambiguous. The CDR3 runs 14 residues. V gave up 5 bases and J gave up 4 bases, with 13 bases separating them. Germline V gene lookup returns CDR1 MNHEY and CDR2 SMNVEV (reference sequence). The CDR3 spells CASSPPIAPDTQYF. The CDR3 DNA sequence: TGTGCCAGCAGTCCTCCTATAGCCCCAGATACGCAGTATTTT.

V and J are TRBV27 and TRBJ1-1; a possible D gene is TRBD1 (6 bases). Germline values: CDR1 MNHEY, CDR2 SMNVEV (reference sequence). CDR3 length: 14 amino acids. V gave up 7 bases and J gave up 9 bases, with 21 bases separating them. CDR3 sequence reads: CASTPYRVREKAFF. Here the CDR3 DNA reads TGTGCCAGCACTCCCTACAGGGTCCGGGAAAAAGCTTTCTTT.

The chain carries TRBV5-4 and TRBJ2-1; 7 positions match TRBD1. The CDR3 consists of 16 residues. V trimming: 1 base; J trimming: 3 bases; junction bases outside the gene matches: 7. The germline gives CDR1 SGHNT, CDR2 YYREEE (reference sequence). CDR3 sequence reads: CASSLRGQPGYNEQFF. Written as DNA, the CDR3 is TGTGCCAGCAGCTTGAGGGGGCAGCCGGGCTACAATGAGCAGTTCTTC. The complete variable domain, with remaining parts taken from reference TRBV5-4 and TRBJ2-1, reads ETGVTQSPTHLIKTRGQQVTLRCSSQSGHNTVSWYQQALGQGPQFIFQYYREEENGRGNFPPRFSGLQFPNYSSELNVNALELDDSALYLCASSLRGQPGYNEQFFGPGTRLTVL.

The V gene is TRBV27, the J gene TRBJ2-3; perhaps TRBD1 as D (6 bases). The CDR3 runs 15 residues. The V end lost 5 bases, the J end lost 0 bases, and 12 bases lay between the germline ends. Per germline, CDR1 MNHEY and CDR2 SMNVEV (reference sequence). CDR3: CASSPRQASTDTQYF. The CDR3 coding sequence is TGTGCCAGCAGTCCCCGACAGGCTAGCACAGATACGCAGTATTTT.

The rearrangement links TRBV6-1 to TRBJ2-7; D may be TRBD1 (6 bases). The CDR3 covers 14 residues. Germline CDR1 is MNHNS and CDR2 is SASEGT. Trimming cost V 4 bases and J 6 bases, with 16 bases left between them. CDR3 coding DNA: TGTGCCAGCAGTGCCTCCGCAGGGGATCTCGAGCAGTACGTC. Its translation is CASSASAGDLEQYV.

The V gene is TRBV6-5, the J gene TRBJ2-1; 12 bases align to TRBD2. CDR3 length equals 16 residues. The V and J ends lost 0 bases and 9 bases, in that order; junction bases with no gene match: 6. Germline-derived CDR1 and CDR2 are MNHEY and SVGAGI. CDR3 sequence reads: CASSYSTSGSLGEQFF. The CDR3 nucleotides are TGTGCCAGCAGTTACTCGACTAGCGGGAGTTTGGGTGAGCAGTTCTTC.

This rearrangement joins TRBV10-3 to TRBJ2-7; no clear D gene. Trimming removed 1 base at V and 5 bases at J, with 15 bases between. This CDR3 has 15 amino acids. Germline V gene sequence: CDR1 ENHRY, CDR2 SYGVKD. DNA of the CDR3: TGTGCCATCAGTGAGTATGGCAGGCCTTCGAACGAGCAGTACTTC. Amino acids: CAISEYGRPSNEQYF.

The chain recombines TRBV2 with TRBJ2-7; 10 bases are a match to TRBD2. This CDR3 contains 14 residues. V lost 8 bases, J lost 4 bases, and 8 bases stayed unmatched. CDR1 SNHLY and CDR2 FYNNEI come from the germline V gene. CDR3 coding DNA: TGTGCCAGCGTTTACACTAGCGGGGATTACGAGCAGTACTTC. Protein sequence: CASVYTSGDYEQYF.

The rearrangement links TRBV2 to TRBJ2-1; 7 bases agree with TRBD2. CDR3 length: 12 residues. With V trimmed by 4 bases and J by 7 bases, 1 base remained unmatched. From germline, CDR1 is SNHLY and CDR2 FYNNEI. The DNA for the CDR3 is TGTGCCAGCAGTGGGGAGGGGAATGAGCAGTTCTTC. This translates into CASSGEGNEQFF. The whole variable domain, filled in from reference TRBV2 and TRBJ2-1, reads EPEVTQTPSHQVTQMGQEVILRCVPISNHLYFYWYRQILGQKVEFLVSFYNNEISEKSEIFDDQFSVERPDGSNFTLKIRSTKLEDSAMYFCASSGEGNEQFFGPGTRLTVL.

This CDR3 is CASSFRDIRSGELFF. CDR3 nucleotide sequence: TGTGCCAGCAGTTTCCGGGACATAAGGTCCGGGGAGCTGTTTTTT. The V gene is TRBV6-6, the J gene TRBJ2-2; D possibly corresponds to TRBD1 (6 bases). The CDR3 covers 15 residues. CDR1 is MNHNY and CDR2 is SVGAGI in the germline V gene (reference sequence). V lost 4 bases to trimming and J lost 6 bases, with 15 bases between them.

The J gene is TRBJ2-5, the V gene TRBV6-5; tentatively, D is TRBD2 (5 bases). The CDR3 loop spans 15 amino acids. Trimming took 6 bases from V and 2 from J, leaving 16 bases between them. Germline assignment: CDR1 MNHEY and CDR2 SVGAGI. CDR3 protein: CASRPSTGLQETQYF. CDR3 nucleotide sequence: TGTGCCAGCAGACCTTCGACGGGGTTGCAAGAGACCCAGTACTTC.

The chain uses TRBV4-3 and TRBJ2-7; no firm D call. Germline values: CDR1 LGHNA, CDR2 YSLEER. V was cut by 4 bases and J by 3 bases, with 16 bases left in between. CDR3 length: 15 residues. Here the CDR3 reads CASSPSVRGNYEQYF. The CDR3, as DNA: TGCGCCAGCAGCCCGTCAGTGAGAGGCAACTACGAGCAGTACTTC.